The 9 T cell receptor beta chains below all came from one sample that was sequenced in a study of long-term antiretroviral therapy in people with HIV. Version v3.0 of the immunoSEQ assay ran at survey level. Libraries were prepared by immunoSEQ multiplex PCR; TCRdb keeps only in-frame clonotypes and omits some of them. Seen here are more than 15,000 clones, 81% observed once, and the top ten hold around 10%. Sequenced material: unsorted PBMCs, taken 0.3 years before starting antiretroviral therapy. These receptors all come from a middle-aged man with HIV.

This chain links TRBV25-1 with TRBJ2-7; no clear D. Germline V gene data show CDR1 as MGHDK and CDR2 as SYGVNS. The CDR3 runs 14 residues. V lost 3 bases, J lost 0 bases, and 9 bases lay in between. The CDR3 nucleotides read TGTGCCAGCAGTGATTCCCCAGCCTCCTACGAGCAGTACTTC. Its translation is CASSDSPASYEQYF.

By its share, this clone is medium-sized (0.01 to 0.1%). The chain links TRBV5-5 to TRBJ2-7; unclear D gene. V was pared by 7 bases and J by 2 bases, with 16 bases between. Germline V CDR1 and CDR2: SGHKS, YYEKEE (reference sequence). CDR3 length equals 14 residues. The CDR3: CASGRRTGTYEQYF. The DNA of the CDR3 is TGTGCCAGCGGAAGAAGGACCGGTACCTACGAGCAGTACTTC.

The CDR3 loop is CASSLGGTNEQYF. For the CDR3, the DNA is TGTGCCAGCAGCTTAGGGGGGACCAACGAGCAGTACTTC. V usage is TRBV7-8 and J usage is TRBJ2-7; either TRBD1 or TRBD2 may fit D (5 bases each). V lost 1 base to trimming and J lost 5 bases, with 9 bases between them. CDR1 is SGHVS and CDR2 is FQNEAQ in the germline V gene. The CDR3 extends over 13 amino acids.

The chain is built from TRBV7-9 and TRBJ1-4, with TRBD1 identical over 7 bases. Germline values: CDR1 SEHNR, CDR2 FQNEAQ (reference sequence). After removal of 2 bases from V and 5 bases from J, the junction contained 8 bases not matched to a gene. This CDR3 spans 16 amino acids. CDR3 DNA: TGTGCCAGCAGCTTATTCGGACAGGAATTGAATGAAAAACTGTTTTTT. The encoded protein is CASSLFGQELNEKLFF.

Only one count was recorded for this clone. The chain combines TRBV5-1 with TRBJ2-5; the match to TRBD2 covers 10 bases. Germline trimming cut 1 base from V and 4 bases from J; bases unmatched to any gene: 7. Germline CDR1 is SGHRS and CDR2 is YFSETQ. The CDR3 consists of 16 residues. The CDR3 is CASSLFRAGGGETQYF. The CDR3 DNA sequence: TGCGCCAGCAGCTTGTTCAGAGCGGGGGGGGGAGAGACCCAGTACTTC. The variable domain in full, with the rest retrieved from reference TRBV5-1 and TRBJ2-5, is KAGVTQTPRYLIKTRGQQVTLSCSPISGHRSVSWYQQTPGQGLQFLFEYFSETQRNKGNFPGRFSGRQFSNSRSEMNVSTLELGDSALYLCASSLFRAGGGETQYFGPGTRLLVL.

The J gene is TRBJ1-4, the V gene TRBV30, with D perhaps matching TRBD1 (6 bases). Germline CDR1 reads GTSNPN; CDR2 reads SVGIG (reference sequence). CDR3 length equals 13 residues. Trimming cost V 1 base and J 7 bases, with 10 bases left between them. The CDR3 nucleotides are TGTGCCTGGAGTGAACGGGGGGCTGAAAAACTGTTTTTT. Encoded protein: CAWSERGAEKLFF.

This sequence joins TRBV7-2 and TRBJ1-5; no reliable D call. The V end was cut by 1 base, the J end by 6 bases, with 10 bases between. There are 14 residues in the CDR3. Germline CDR1 and CDR2: SGHTA and FQGNSA. CDR3 nucleotide sequence: TGTGCCAGCAGCTTAGGCCAGTATAGTCAGCCCCAGCATTTT. Residues: CASSLGQYSQPQHF.

The chain joins TRBV27 to TRBJ2-7, with D possibly being TRBD2 (6 bases). Germline V CDR1 and CDR2: MNHEY, SMNVEV (reference sequence). The V gene lost 4 bases and the J gene lost 3 bases, with 16 bases spanning the gap. CDR3 length: 15 amino acids. This CDR3 reads CASSSLERAYYEQYF. CDR3 bases: TGTGCCAGCAGTTCCCTCGAGCGGGCTTACTACGAGCAGTACTTC.

V gene TRBV11-2 combines with J gene TRBJ2-5, with D tentatively TRBD1 or TRBD2 (5 bases each). Germline CDR1 SGHAT, CDR2 FQNNGV. The ends were cut back, 8 bases at V and 0 bases at J, with 16 bases in the middle. There are 15 residues in the CDR3. The CDR3 loop is CASAWDQAYQETQYF. CDR3 nucleotide sequence: TGTGCCAGCGCCTGGGACCAGGCGTACCAAGAGACCCAGTACTTC.